This TCR beta chain stems from a study of blood T cell repertoires in COVID-19. Study-level background: Samples representing acute and convalescent COVID-19 were sourced from the United States, Italy and Spain. From T cells, B-cell-depleted T cells, or PBMCs came the material, which was cDNA or gDNA.

Unmatched junction bases numbered 16, after V lost 4 bases and J lost 8 bases. CDR1 is SGDLS, CDR2 YYNGEE, per germline. This CDR3 spans 16 amino acids. Under the authors' procedure: Estimates of nucleated cell counts were drawn from the amplification of reference gene primers. Some clones are missing from TCRdb's copy, which holds only in-frame ones; the method was immunoSEQ multiplex PCR. The D gene and trimming were derived from the DNA, and the V and J assignments and clone size from that table. The data show 170,000 or so clones, 87% seen once. V and J are TRBV9 and TRBJ1-2; 8 nucleotides align to TRBD1. The TCR comes from a woman between 18 and 29 years old who had recovered from COVID-19. Specimen: peripheral blood. The CDR3 here is CASSPYIGQGIRGYTF. The CDR3 coding sequence is TGTGCCAGCAGCCCCTACATAGGACAGGGCATCAGGGGCTACACCTTC.